Sequencing of this T cell receptor (beta chain) was carried out in a study of cytomegalovirus exposure and HLA in healthy donors. The overall study: As an earlier analysis found, some 170 million T cells yielded about 120 million unique TCR beta sequences.

As concerns this clone: No antigen is known for it.

Primers for the PCR totalled 60 Vbeta and 13 Jbeta. Libraries were prepared by immunoSEQ multiplex PCR; TCRdb keeps only in-frame clonotypes and omits some of them. The repertoire holds around 140,000 clones, 85% to 90% seen once, with more than 4.5% in the top ten. Study-wide results and limits: The productive fraction for most TCR beta V segments was about 87% or about 30% in an earlier analysis.

Sequenced sample: PBMCs. This receptor was obtained from a woman aged 25 to 45 in good health and CMV-seronegative.

CDR3 protein: CASRRGRGGSTDTQYF. CDR3 bases: TGTGCCAGCAGGAGGGGGAGGGGTGGGAGCACAGATACGCAGTATTTT. The chain combines TRBV9 with TRBJ2-3, with a possible D match to TRBD2 (7 bases). Deletions cut 5 bases from V and 0 bases from J, with 16 bases between. This CDR3 contains 16 residues. Germline values: CDR1 SGDLS, CDR2 YYNGEE.